A selection of T cell receptor beta chains follows, all from one sample in a study of neoadjuvant anti-PD-1 for oral cavity cancer. The assay was immunoSEQ multiplex PCR, and TCRdb's table has in-frame clones only and misses some. Seen here are over 8,000 clones, about 81% observed once, and the top ten hold around 4%. The source material was PBMCs, sampled after nivolumab (anti-PD-1) treatment. The receptors derive from a person aged 35-79 years with oral cavity squamous cell carcinoma. Each CDR3 is given with its conserved first and last residue. Clone size is given for some rows only: seen once, a few or many times, or a class if the clone is expanded.

>-|TRBV5-1|TRBJ2-1
CASSQPNRGQGDEQFF
>-|TRBV11-1|TRBJ2-3
CASSLYVTDTQYF
>few|TRBV2|TRBJ1-2
CASSTDSYGYTF
>-|TRBV6-6|TRBJ1-1
CASSIKGGTEAFF
>-|TRBV19|TRBJ2-1
CASSVGGHNEQFF
>-|TRBV5-1|TRBJ1-6
CASSLVTNNSPLHF
>-|TRBV29-1|TRBJ2-4
CSVVYRGRPKNIQYF
>-|TRBV5-5|TRBJ2-2
CASSSGTSQTGELFF
>-|TRBV6-5|TRBJ1-1
CASSYSAASGQHEAFF
>-|TRBV27|TRBJ2-2
CASSSNGELFF
>-|TRBV5-6|TRBJ2-5
CASSLGDLGETQYF
>-|TRBV6-1|TRBJ2-3
CASSESLAGGRDTQYF
>-|TRBV10-1|TRBJ1-1
CASRTDLGSTEAFF
>-|TRBV5-8|TRBJ2-7
CASSFEGRGPYEQYF
>-|TRBV6-5|TRBJ2-7
CASSYNRGGGYEQYF
>-|TRBV5-1|TRBJ1-5
CASSLGGRDQPQHF
>-|TRBV10-2|TRBJ1-5
CASSEQGGSNQPQHF
>-|TRBV4-1|TRBJ2-1
CASSPEGLAGHYNEQFF
>-|TRBV6-1|TRBJ2-2
CASSDGGGGELFF
>-|TRBV5-1|TRBJ2-2
CASSHGQGSGELFF
>few|TRBV6-5|TRBJ1-5
CASSYRPGTSNQPQHF
>-|TRBV28|TRBJ2-2
CASSFPVGRRELFF
>-|TRBV27|TRBJ2-1
CASSEPGLAGNYEQFF
>-|TRBV19|TRBJ1-3
CASGDSYSGNTIYF
>-|TRBV11-2|TRBJ1-2
CASSLDHRGNYGYTF
>-|TRBV2|TRBJ1-5
CASSGTGGINQPQHF
>-|TRBV5-1|TRBJ1-2
CASSVNRESYGYTF
>-|TRBV5-1|TRBJ2-7
CASSREGTSVEQYF
>once|TRBV5-6|TRBJ1-2
CASSLGQGIGYGYTF
>-|TRBV6-1|TRBJ1-6
CASSEVRGNSPLHF
>-|TRBV6-1|TRBJ1-2
CAAGRGQGARGYTF